The 14 T cell receptor beta chains in this list originate from one sample, sequenced in a study of T cell responses to AZD1222 COVID-19 vaccine. Only in-frame clones appear in the TCRdb table, and some are missing; sequencing was by immunoSEQ multiplex PCR. The data show around 100,000 clones, 86% seen once. The source material was peripheral blood, sampled on day 0 of AZD1222 vaccination. All receptors derive from an adult in good health.

V and J are TRBV6-5 and TRBJ1-3; TRBD1 might be the D (5 bases). V shed 6 bases and J shed 4 bases, with 13 bases lying between them. The CDR3 runs to 14 residues. Germline CDR1 and CDR2: MNHEY and SVGAGI. The CDR3 is CASSNPKGGNTIYF. The CDR3 DNA is TGTGCCAGCAGCAACCCCAAGGGGGGAAACACCATATATTTT.

V is TRBV7-8 and J is TRBJ1-3; TRBD1 aligns across 9 bases. Germline CDR1 reads SGHVS; CDR2 reads FQNEAQ. After removal of 2 bases from V and 2 bases from J, the junction contained 4 bases not matched to a gene. The length of the CDR3 is 16 residues. This CDR3 reads CASSLIQGAAGNTIYF. The CDR3 nucleotides are TGTGCCAGCAGCTTAATACAGGGGGCGGCTGGAAACACCATATATTTT. The full variable domain, rest sourced from reference TRBV7-8 and TRBJ1-3, is GAGVSQSPRYKVAKRGQDVALRCDPISGHVSLFWYQQALGQGPEFLTYFQNEAQLDKSGLPSDRFFAERPEGSVSTLKIQRTQQEDSAVYLCASSLIQGAAGNTIYFGEGSWLTVV.

This clone was counted a few times. The chain couples TRBV14 to TRBJ2-7; tentative D call: TRBD2 (6 bases). CDR3 size: 13 residues. The V and J ends lost 4 bases and 7 bases respectively, with 14 bases between them. Germline loops: CDR1 SGHDN, CDR2 FVKESK. The CDR3 loop reads CASSLTSLGEQYF. CDR3 nucleotides: TGTGCCAGCAGCCTAACTAGCTTGGGGGAGCAGTACTTC.

The rearrangement links TRBV4-1 to TRBJ2-3, with a tentative D call TRBD1 (5 bases). V gave up 0 bases and J gave up 5 bases, with 9 bases separating them. The CDR3 has 14 amino acids. The germline V gene encodes CDR1 MGHRA and CDR2 YSYEKL. CDR3 nucleotide sequence: TGCGCCAGCAGCCAAGAGGGGCAGGGAGATACGCAGTATTTT. The encoded protein is CASSQEGQGDTQYF.

The chain links TRBV28 to TRBJ1-5, with D possibly being TRBD1 (6 bases). Germline-derived CDR1 and CDR2 are MDHEN and SYDVKM. The ends were cut back, 5 bases at V and 3 bases at J, with 17 bases in the middle. This CDR3 contains 16 residues. The CDR3 spells CASSTRRGAINQPQHF. The CDR3 region has the DNA TGTGCCAGCAGTACGAGGAGGGGGGCTATCAATCAGCCCCAGCATTTT.

The chain is built from TRBV25-1 and TRBJ2-7; 10 bases match TRBD2. This CDR3 contains 15 residues. Trimming cost V 3 bases and J 6 bases; bases outside gene matches: 8. Germline values: CDR1 MGHDK, CDR2 SYGVNS. CDR3 region: CASSEGGLAGAEQYF. For the CDR3, the DNA is TGTGCCAGCAGTGAGGGGGGGCTAGCGGGGGCCGAGCAGTACTTC.

This clone was seen a handful of times. The V gene is TRBV2, the J gene TRBJ1-5; 7 bases are shared with TRBD1. The CDR3 has 15 amino acids. Trimming took 6 bases from V and 0 from J; bases not matched to a gene: 5. Germline V gene sequence: CDR1 SNHLY, CDR2 FYNNEI. The CDR3 region is CASSTGTASNQPQHF. CDR3 nucleotides: TGTGCCAGCAGCACTGGGACAGCTAGCAATCAGCCCCAGCATTTT.

About this clone itself: A read error may account for a junction end that differs from germline. V gene TRBV5-6 combines with J gene TRBJ1-1, with D unresolved. This CDR3 spans 13 amino acids. Germline values: CDR1 SGHDT, CDR2 YYEEEE. CDR3 amino acids: CASSPDWNSEAFF. CDR3 bases: TGTGCCAGCAGCCCGGACTGGAACTCTGAAGCTTTCTTT.

J is TRBJ2-7 and V is TRBV4-1; D is perhaps TRBD1 (5 bases). Looked up from germline, CDR1 is MGHRA and CDR2 is YSYEKL. Trimming took off 0 bases at V and 3 bases at J, with 9 bases between the two ends. The CDR3 totals 14 residues. CDR3 DNA: TGCGCCAGCAGCCAAGATAGGGGCAGCTACGAGCAGTACTTC. Translating it yields CASSQDRGSYEQYF.

The V and J genes are TRBV7-6 and TRBJ2-3; TRBD2 agrees at 13 bases. CDR1 is SGHVS, CDR2 FNYEAQ, per germline. Trimming cost V 3 bases and J 2 bases; bases outside gene matches: 5. This CDR3 has 17 residues. The CDR3 DNA reads TGTGCCAGCAGCTTGGCCGGGACTAGCGGGATCACAGATACGCAGTATTTT. Protein sequence: CASSLAGTSGITDTQYF.

This chain joins TRBV7-2 and TRBJ1-2; D gene ambiguous. This CDR3 is built from 12 residues. V shed 1 base and J shed 1 base, with 1 base lying between them. Germline V gene sequence: CDR1 SGHTA, CDR2 FQGNSA. This chain's CDR3 is CASSLDNYGYTF. The CDR3, as DNA: TGTGCCAGCAGCTTAGATAACTATGGCTACACCTTC. Using reference TRBV7-2 and TRBJ1-2 for the parts outside the CDR3, the full variable domain is GAGVSQSPSNKVTEKGKDVELRCDPISGHTALYWYRQSLGQGLEFLIYFQGNSAPDKSGLPSDRFSAERTGGSVSTLTIQRTQQEDSAVYLCASSLDNYGYTFGSGTRLTVV.

The chain joins TRBV9 to TRBJ2-2; D is uncertain. V gave up 5 bases and J gave up 7 bases, with 15 bases separating them. Looked up from germline, CDR1 is SGDLS and CDR2 is YYNGEE. This CDR3 has 14 residues. The CDR3 loop reads CASRSDAQNGELFF. The CDR3 DNA is TGTGCCAGCAGAAGCGACGCACAGAACGGGGAGCTGTTTTTT.

The chain is built from TRBV7-2 and TRBJ1-4; TRBD1 might be the D (5 bases). Trimming removed 3 bases from V and 6 bases from J, with 14 bases in between. The V gene's germline CDR1 is SGHTA and CDR2 FQGNSA. CDR3 size: 15 residues. DNA of the CDR3: TGTGCCAGCAGCTTTGCTTGGGCAGGGTATGAAAAACTGTTTTTT. It specifies CASSFAWAGYEKLFF.

This chain links TRBV18 with TRBJ2-5, with 7 bases lining up with TRBD2. The CDR3 length is 14 residues. J gave up 5 bases and V 3 bases, and 6 bases lay outside the gene matches. Germline CDR1 and CDR2: KGHSH and LQKENI. The CDR3 loop is CASSPGGVAETQYF. CDR3 DNA: TGTGCCAGCTCACCGGGAGGGGTCGCGGAGACCCAGTACTTC.